The following is a T cell receptor beta chain sequence with its context. V shed 4 bases, J shed 4 bases, and the junction held 1 base outside the gene matches. The CDR3 loop spans 13 amino acids. CDR1 is SQVTM and CDR2 is ANQGSEA in the germline V gene. This record comes from a study of CD8 T cells in Susac syndrome. The authors reverse transcribed about 0.5 to 1 ug RNA with random hexamers. TCR beta CDR3 was amplified by immunoSEQ covering 54 Vbeta and 13 Jbeta. TCRdb called the immunoSEQ multiplex PCR reads again in MiXCR, with one record for every CDR3 protein. This sample carries a few hundred thousand distinct CDR3 sequences, around 95% of them seen once, and the ten largest clones take roughly 0.09%.

Sequencing used CD4+ T cells from PBMCs. This clonotype originated in a human donor with multiple sclerosis. This sequence joins TRBV29-1 and TRBJ1-2, with 12 bases that match TRBD1. Here the CDR3 DNA reads TGCAGCGTTGGGGGACAGGGGGCCTATGGCTACACCTTC. Translating gives CSVGGQGAYGYTF.